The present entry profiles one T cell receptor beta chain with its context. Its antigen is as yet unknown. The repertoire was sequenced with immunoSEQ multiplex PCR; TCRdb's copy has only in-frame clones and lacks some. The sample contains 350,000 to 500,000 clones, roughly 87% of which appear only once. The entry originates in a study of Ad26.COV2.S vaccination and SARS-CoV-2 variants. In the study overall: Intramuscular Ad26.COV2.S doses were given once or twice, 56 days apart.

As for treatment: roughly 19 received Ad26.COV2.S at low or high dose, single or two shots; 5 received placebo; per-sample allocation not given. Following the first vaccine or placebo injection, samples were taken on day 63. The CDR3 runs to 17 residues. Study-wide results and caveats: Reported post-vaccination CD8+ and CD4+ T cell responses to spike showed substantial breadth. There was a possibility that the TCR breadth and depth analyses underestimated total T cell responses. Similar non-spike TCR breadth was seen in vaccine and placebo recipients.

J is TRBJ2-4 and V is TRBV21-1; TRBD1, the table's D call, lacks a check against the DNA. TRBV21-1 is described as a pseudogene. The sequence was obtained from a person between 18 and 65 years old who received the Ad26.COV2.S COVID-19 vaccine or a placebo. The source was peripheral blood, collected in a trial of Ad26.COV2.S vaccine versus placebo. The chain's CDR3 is CASTSSGRNLAKNIQYF. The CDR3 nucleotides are TGTGCCAGCACCTCATCAGGAAGGAACCTAGCCAAAAACATTCAGTACTTC.